Listed below are T cell receptor beta chains from one sample, sequenced in a study of vaccination effects on CD4 cells after COVID-19. These receptors have no identified antigens. Generated by immunoSEQ multiplex PCR, the TCRdb table keeps only in-frame clones and is missing some. There are roughly 76,000 clones in the sample; approximately 74% occur only once, and approximately 1.5% lies in the top ten. Sequenced here: CD4+ T cells from PBMCs cultured with HCoV-229E spike peptides, sampled before COVID-19 vaccination. All receptors derive from a human donor who received a COVID-19 vaccine. The CDR3 runs from the conserved cysteine through the conserved F or W.

TRBV9,TRBJ1-4,CASSVAGEHEKLFF
TRBV18,TRBJ2-1,CASSPWTSASSYNEQFF
TRBV6-5,TRBJ1-2,CASSSRVNYGYTF
TRBV24-1,TRBJ1-2,CATSDSGFGYTF
TRBV7-9,TRBJ1-2,CASSLAEGHGGYTF
TRBV30,TRBJ1-6,CAWSSIYGINSPLHF
TRBV24-1,TRBJ2-2,CATSDTTRANTGELFF
TRBV6-5,TRBJ2-5,CASSYSTGGAETQYF
TRBV15,TRBJ2-2,CATRPGQITGELFF
TRBV7-2,TRBJ2-1,CASSLGHGAGGSYNEQFF
TRBV7-9,TRBJ2-4,CASSLDPGAKNIQYF
TRBV5-6,TRBJ1-1,CASSLRGSDTEAFF
TRBV19,TRBJ1-2,CASSIGTGLNGYTF